This entry lists 28 T cell receptor beta chains sequenced from one sample in a study of cytomegalovirus exposure and HLA in healthy donors. Libraries were prepared by immunoSEQ multiplex PCR; TCRdb keeps only in-frame clonotypes and omits some of them. The sample lists 250,000 to 400,000 clones, about 90% occurring once. Specimen: PBMCs. All receptors come from a woman in her twenties or thirties in good health and CMV-seropositive.

This chain links TRBV13 with TRBJ1-2, with D perhaps TRBD1 (5 bases). CDR3 length: 13 residues. From germline, CDR1 is PRHDT and CDR2 FYEKMQ (reference sequence). Trimming shortened V by 3 bases and J by 8 bases, and 13 bases separated the two germline ends. Written as DNA, the CDR3 is TGTGCCAGCAGCTTCAGGGTCTCGGAGGGCTACACCTTC. Translating it yields CASSFRVSEGYTF.

V usage is TRBV5-1 and J usage is TRBJ1-5; TRBD1 matches 10 bases. J gave up 6 bases and V 4 bases, and 7 bases lay outside the gene matches. Germline lookup yields CDR1 SGHRS and CDR2 YFSETQ. The CDR3 has 15 residues. CDR3 sequence reads: CASSPGQGKGQPQHF. As DNA, the CDR3 is TGCGCCAGCAGCCCGGGACAGGGGAAAGGTCAGCCCCAGCATTTT.

The chain has TRBV7-2 and TRBJ2-7; 9 positions match TRBD1. The germline CDR1 and CDR2 sequences are SGHTA and FQGNSA. This CDR3 contains 14 residues. V dropped 5 bases and J dropped 6; count of bases not matched to a gene: 8. CDR3: CASSPRQGVFEQYF. CDR3 nucleotide sequence: TGTGCCAGCAGCCCTCGACAGGGGGTTTTCGAGCAGTACTTC.

This clone was counted a single time. V is TRBV6-1 and J is TRBJ1-5; D remains ambiguous. The V and J ends lost 9 bases and 3 bases respectively, with 15 bases between them. This CDR3 spans 14 amino acids. From germline, CDR1 is MNHNS and CDR2 SASEGT. CDR3 nucleotides: TGTGCCAGTAGGACCCAGATTCTCAATCAGCCCCAGCATTTT. This codes for CASRTQILNQPQHF.

This sequence joins TRBV25-1 and TRBJ2-3, with 10 bases identical to TRBD2. With V trimmed by 8 bases and J by 0 bases, 5 bases remained unmatched. The CDR3 runs 15 residues. From germline, CDR1 is MGHDK and CDR2 SYGVNS. DNA for the CDR3: TGTGCCAGCTCCCGGACTAGCGGAAGCACAGATACGCAGTATTTT. Translated, it gives CASSRTSGSTDTQYF.

The chain combines TRBV25-1 with TRBJ1-2, with 10 nucleotides matching TRBD1. CDR3 length: 16 residues. The ends lost 6 bases at V and 0 bases at J; junction bases unmatched: 7. Germline CDR1 and CDR2: MGHDK and SYGVNS. CDR3 sequence: CASSPGQGLANYGYTF. The CDR3 coding sequence is TGTGCCAGCAGCCCGGGACAGGGGTTGGCTAACTATGGCTACACCTTC.

The rearrangement links TRBV28 to TRBJ1-2, with D maybe TRBD1 (6 bases). Germline CDR1 is MDHEN and CDR2 is SYDVKM. The CDR3 is 13 amino acids. V lost 3 bases and J 8 bases, leaving 13 bases between the germline ends. The CDR3 DNA follows: TGTGCCAGCAGTTTCCGGGGGGCCGACGGCTACACCTTC. Amino acid sequence: CASSFRGADGYTF.

The chain employs TRBV6-5 and TRBJ2-7, with 10 bases identical to TRBD2. J was trimmed by 2 bases and V by 6 bases; bases with no gene match: 7. Per the germline V gene, CDR1 is MNHEY and CDR2 is SVGAGI. The CDR3 has 15 residues. The CDR3 sequence: CASSSGTSDTYEQYF. The CDR3, as DNA: TGTGCCAGCAGCTCCGGGACTAGCGATACCTACGAGCAGTACTTC.

The chain uses TRBV7-2 and TRBJ2-3; 10 bases match TRBD1. Germline assignment: CDR1 SGHTA and CDR2 FQGNSA. Trimming took 5 bases from V and 4 from J; bases not matched to a gene: 9. This CDR3 is built from 16 residues. CDR3 sequence reads: CASSPRTGGGADTQYF. CDR3 DNA sequence: TGTGCCAGCAGCCCCCGGACAGGGGGTGGTGCAGATACGCAGTATTTT. Looking up the rest from reference TRBV7-2 and TRBJ2-3 gives the full variable domain: GAGVSQSPSNKVTEKGKDVELRCDPISGHTALYWYRQSLGQGLEFLIYFQGNSAPDKSGLPSDRFSAERTGGSVSTLTIQRTQQEDSAVYLCASSPRTGGGADTQYFGPGTRLTVL.

Notes on this clone: Different DNA sequences within this sample yield the same CDR3. V and J are TRBV19 and TRBJ2-7; maybe TRBD1 (5 bases). The CDR3 loop spans 13 amino acids. CDR1 and CDR2 (germline): LNHDA, SQIVND (reference sequence). Trimming removed 5 bases from V and 0 bases from J, with 8 bases in between. CDR3 loop: CASSGDSSYEQYF. In nucleotides, the CDR3 is TGTGCCAGTAGTGGAGACAGCTCCTACGAGCAGTACTTC.

In this sample, this clone turned up once. The chain has TRBV5-1 and TRBJ1-1, with a weak D call TRBD1 (6 bases). V was trimmed by 0 bases and J by 4 bases, leaving 16 bases between them. This CDR3 has 16 residues. Germline assignment: CDR1 SGHRS and CDR2 YFSETQ. Here the CDR3 reads CASSLDKTGVGTEAFF. For the CDR3, the DNA is TGCGCCAGCAGCTTGGATAAGACAGGTGTGGGCACTGAAGCTTTCTTT. Full variable domain (outside the CDR3, taken from reference TRBV5-1 and TRBJ1-1): KAGVTQTPRYLIKTRGQQVTLSCSPISGHRSVSWYQQTPGQGLQFLFEYFSETQRNKGNFPGRFSGRQFSNSRSEMNVSTLELGDSALYLCASSLDKTGVGTEAFFGQGTRLTVV.

This clone was seen just once. The chain recombines TRBV4-1 with TRBJ1-5, with no clear D. V was cut by 0 bases and J by 7 bases, with 16 bases left in between. The CDR3 loop spans 16 amino acids. Germline assignment: CDR1 MGHRA and CDR2 YSYEKL. CDR3 nucleotides: TGCGCCAGCAGCCAAGAGGGCGGGATCACGGGACAGCCCCAGCATTTT. Encoded protein: CASSQEGGITGQPQHF.

DNA of the CDR3: TGCGCCAGCAGCCGAGGGACACGTTATGGCTACACCTTC. Its protein is CASSRGTRYGYTF. The chain has TRBV5-1 and TRBJ1-2; a possible D gene is TRBD1 (6 bases). V was shortened by 4 bases and J by 5 bases, with 12 bases between the two germline ends. CDR1 is SGHRS, CDR2 YFSETQ, per germline. CDR3 length: 13 residues. Variable domain in full (rest from reference TRBV5-1 and TRBJ1-2): KAGVTQTPRYLIKTRGQQVTLSCSPISGHRSVSWYQQTPGQGLQFLFEYFSETQRNKGNFPGRFSGRQFSNSRSEMNVSTLELGDSALYLCASSRGTRYGYTFGSGTRLTVV.

Of note for this clone: This sample includes further DNA sequences coding for the same CDR3. The chain recombines TRBV5-1 with TRBJ2-3; D ambiguous. This CDR3 is built from 12 residues. V was cut by 0 bases and J by 4 bases, with 3 bases left in between. The V gene's germline CDR1 is SGHRS and CDR2 YFSETQ. CDR3 region: CASSLAADTQYF. The CDR3 DNA is TGCGCCAGCAGCTTGGCTGCAGATACGCAGTATTTT.

The chain links TRBV7-3 to TRBJ1-2; D is ambiguous. Per germline, CDR1 SGHTA and CDR2 FQGTGA. The V gene lost 3 bases and the J gene lost 7 bases, with 3 bases spanning the gap. This CDR3 contains 10 residues. CDR3 DNA: TGTGCCAGCAGCTTTCGTGGCTACACCTTC. This gives the protein CASSFRGYTF.

This rearrangement joins TRBV7-9 to TRBJ1-4; 11 nucleotides align to TRBD1. This CDR3 has 17 amino acids. From germline, CDR1 is SEHNR and CDR2 FQNEAQ (reference sequence). After removal of 5 bases from V and 0 bases from J, the junction contained 5 bases not matched to a gene. The CDR3 DNA is TGTGCCAGCAGCCCGGGACAGGGGGTGGCAACTAATGAAAAACTGTTTTTT. It codes for CASSPGQGVATNEKLFF. Drawing the rest from reference TRBV7-9 and TRBJ1-4, the complete variable domain is DTGVSQNPRHKITKRGQNVTFRCDPISEHNRLYWYRQTLGQGPEFLTYFQNEAQLEKSRLLSDRFSAERPKGSFSTLEIQRTEQGDSAMYLCASSPGQGVATNEKLFFGSGTQLSVL.

The chain is built from TRBV19 and TRBJ2-7; maybe TRBD2 (6 bases). CDR3 length: 12 residues. Per the germline V gene, CDR1 is LNHDA and CDR2 is SQIVND (reference sequence). With 5 bases removed from V and 6 bases from J, the gap between germline ends came to 11 bases. The CDR3: CASSWTGGEQYF. The CDR3 DNA reads as TGTGCCAGTAGTTGGACCGGGGGCGAGCAGTACTTC. Using reference TRBV19 and TRBJ2-7 for the parts outside the CDR3, the full variable domain is DGGITQSPKYLFRKEGQNVTLSCEQNLNHDAMYWYRQDPGQGLRLIYYSQIVNDFQKGDIAEGYSVSREKKESFPLTVTSAQKNPTAFYLCASSWTGGEQYFGPGTRLTVT.

The V gene is TRBV11-2, the J gene TRBJ2-1, with 11 bases lining up with TRBD2. Germline V CDR1 and CDR2: SGHAT, FQNNGV. This CDR3 has 15 amino acids. Trimming removed 0 bases from V and 7 bases from J; junction bases left unmatched: 2. The CDR3 coding sequence is TGTGCCAGCAGCTTAGAGACTAGCGGGATTAATGAGCAGTTCTTC. It translates to CASSLETSGINEQFF.

The rearrangement uses TRBV5-6 and TRBJ2-7; D unclear. Germline V gives CDR1 SGHDT, CDR2 YYEEEE. The CDR3 totals 17 residues. Trimming cost V 0 bases and J 4 bases, with 20 bases left between them. CDR3 DNA: TGTGCCAGCAGCTTGGCCACTTTCGCCTTCCCCTCATACGAGCAGTACTTC. It encodes CASSLATFAFPSYEQYF.

The chain carries TRBV27 and TRBJ2-2; tentative D call: TRBD1 (5 bases). CDR1 is MNHEY, CDR2 SMNVEV, per germline (reference sequence). Trimming took 6 bases from V and 4 from J, leaving 9 bases between them. CDR3 length: 13 residues. CDR3 sequence (DNA): TGTGCCAGCAGAACAGGTCTCACCGGGGAGCTGTTTTTT. Encoded protein: CASRTGLTGELFF.

The chain uses TRBV27 and TRBJ1-4; 12 nucleotides align to TRBD1. This CDR3 spans 18 amino acids. In germline, CDR1 is MNHEY, CDR2 SMNVEV (reference sequence). The J segment lost 5 bases and the V segment lost 8 bases, leaving 15 bases of the junction unmatched. CDR3 in DNA: TGTGCCAGCCGACTTCGGGACAGGGGGCGGACGGGCAATGAAAAACTGTTTTTT. This codes for CASRLRDRGRTGNEKLFF.

The chain couples TRBV6-1 to TRBJ1-1, with 7 bases aligning to TRBD1. V shed 0 bases, J shed 5 bases, and the junction held 6 bases outside the gene matches. This CDR3 comprises 15 residues. The germline V gene has CDR1 MNHNS and CDR2 SASEGT. The DNA for the CDR3 is TGTGCCAGCAGTGAAGCATGGGCCAGGGGGACTGAAGCTTTCTTT. This encodes CASSEAWARGTEAFF.

The V gene is TRBV11-2, the J gene TRBJ2-7; a weak D match, TRBD1 (6 bases). Deletions cut 5 bases from V and 0 bases from J, with 11 bases between. The CDR3 has 14 residues. In germline, CDR1 is SGHAT, CDR2 FQNNGV. CDR3 amino acids: CASSARGLSYEQYF. The CDR3 nucleotides read TGTGCCAGCAGCGCCAGGGGTCTCTCCTACGAGCAGTACTTC.

V is TRBV2 and J is TRBJ2-3; 8 positions match TRBD2. The junction had 5 bases not matched to a gene; V was cut back by 5 bases and J by 1 base. Germline CDR1 reads SNHLY; CDR2 reads FYNNEI. The CDR3 covers 15 residues. In DNA form, the CDR3 reads TGTGCCAGCAGTCCCAATAGCGGGGGCACAGATACGCAGTATTTT. Translation: CASSPNSGGTDTQYF.

This sequence joins TRBV9 and TRBJ1-2; 9 nucleotides agree with TRBD1. The CDR3 sequence is 17 residues long. V shed 3 bases, J shed 6 bases, and the junction held 15 bases outside the gene matches. CDR1 SGDLS and CDR2 YYNGEE come from the germline V gene. The CDR3 region has the DNA TGTGCCAGCAGCGGCCCCGGGACAGGGTCCTTAGGGGATGGCTACACCTTC. Translating it yields CASSGPGTGSLGDGYTF.

The chain couples TRBV11-2 to TRBJ2-2; D not certain. Germline V gene lookup returns CDR1 SGHAT and CDR2 FQNNGV. The V end lost 4 bases, the J end lost 2 bases, and 14 bases lay between the germline ends. This CDR3 region has 16 residues. The CDR3 is CASSSKSISNTGELFF. The CDR3 DNA follows: TGTGCCAGCAGCTCGAAGAGCATTAGTAACACCGGGGAGCTGTTTTTT.

CDR3 in amino acids: CASSVSGTVQETQYF. The CDR3 DNA reads TGTGCCAGCAGCGTAAGCGGGACCGTACAAGAGACCCAGTACTTC. The chain is built from TRBV9 and TRBJ2-5, with 7 bases fitting TRBD2. Germline assignment: CDR1 SGDLS and CDR2 YYNGEE. V gave up 1 base and J gave up 2 bases; unmatched junction bases: 5. This CDR3 region has 15 residues.

The chain is built from TRBV6-1 and TRBJ2-3; a weak D match, TRBD2 (6 bases). Germline V gene sequence: CDR1 MNHNS, CDR2 SASEGT. Trimming took 6 bases from V and 0 from J, leaving 13 bases between them. The CDR3 consists of 15 residues. The CDR3 DNA follows: TGTGCCAGCAGCCTGGTAGCGGATAGCACAGATACGCAGTATTTT. Its protein is CASSLVADSTDTQYF.